These T cell receptor beta chains were read from a single sample in a study of blood T cell repertoires in COVID-19. Data came from immunoSEQ multiplex PCR; TCRdb stores just in-frame clones and leaves some out. This sample yields about 210,000 clones, of which roughly 77% are seen a single time; about 9.3% belongs to the top ten. The sample taken for sequencing was PBMCs or T cells enriched from blood (not recorded which). The receptors were gathered from a man in his forties who had recovered from COVID-19. CDR3s include the opening cysteine and the closing phenylalanine or tryptophan. A D gene is named only where the DNA matches it firmly. Clone size is stated in some rows and not others, as once, few, many or a class when expanded.

. | TRBJ1-3 | TRBV14 | . | CVTKKGVSSNTIYF | TGTGTGACGAAGAAGGGGGTATCTAGTAACACCATATATTTT
. | TRBJ1-4 | TRBV30 | . | CALVFDSLNEKLFF | TGTGCCCTGGTATTCGACAGTCTTAATGAAAAACTGTTTTTT
TRBD2 | TRBJ2-7 | TRBV2 | . | CASRSGTSGSYEQYF | TGTGCCAGCAGGTCCGGGACTAGCGGGAGCTACGAGCAGTACTTC
. | TRBJ2-7 | TRBV2 | . | CASSYSYEQYF | TGTGCCAGCTCCTACTCCTACGAGCAGTACTTC
. | TRBJ1-5 | TRBV2 | . | CASRPGREEVITQHF | TGTGCCAGCAGGCCGGGCAGGGAGGAGGTAATAACCCAGCATTTT
. | TRBJ2-7 | TRBV12-2 | . | CASRTRQGWRIGGYEQYF | TGTGCAAGTCGCACCCGACAGGGCTGGAGGATAGGGGGGTACGAGCAGTACTTC
TRBD1 | TRBJ2-1 | TRBV9 | . | CASSSGQGQEQFF | TGTGCCAGCAGCTCCGGACAGGGCCAAGAGCAGTTCTTC
TRBD1 | TRBJ1-6 | TRBV6-5 | . | CASSSYGTGLNSPLHF | TGTGCCAGCAGTTCCTACGGGACAGGGCTAAATTCACCCCTCCACTTT
TRBD1 | TRBJ1-2 | TRBV9 | . | CASSVGTANNYGYTF | TGTGCCAGCAGCGTTGGGACAGCAAACAACTATGGCTACACCTTC
. | TRBJ1-3 | TRBV18 | . | CASSPGRGLAGNTIYF | TGTGCCAGCTCACCTGGTAGGGGATTAGCTGGAAACACCATATATTTT
TRBD1 | TRBJ1-1 | TRBV29-1 | . | CSARTGGLSEAFF | TGCAGCGCTAGGACAGGGGGTCTTTCTGAAGCTTTCTTT
. | TRBJ1-2 | TRBV6-5 | . | CASSSQGHGYTF | TGTGCCAGCAGTTCACAGGGCCATGGCTACACCTTC
. | TRBJ2-1 | TRBV30 | . | CAWSVQGNEQFF | TGTGCCTGGAGTGTACAGGGCAATGAGCAGTTCTTC
. | TRBJ2-7 | TRBV11-3 | . | CASSTGVGNEQYF | TGTGCCAGCAGTACGGGAGTTGGAAACGAGCAGTACTTC
. | TRBJ2-7 | TRBV3-1/TRBV3-2 | . | CASSQTGLSYEQYF | TGTGCCAGCAGCCAAACAGGGTTATCCTACGAGCAGTACTTC
TRBD1 | TRBJ2-2 | TRBV5-1 | . | CASSPGTGTGELFF | TGCGCCAGCAGCCCGGGGACAGGGACCGGGGAGCTGTTTTTT
TRBD2 | TRBJ2-7 | TRBV12-3/TRBV12-4 | once | CASSRGDSYEQYF | TGTGCCAGCAGTCGGGGGGATTCCTACGAGCAGTACTTC
TRBD2 | TRBJ2-5 | TRBV19 | few | CASSPRSSGSRETQYF | TGTGCCAGTAGTCCTCGGAGTAGCGGGAGTCGAGAGACCCAGTACTTC
. | TRBJ1-5 | TRBV5-8 | few | CASSPHNAQHF | TGTGCCAGCAGCCCTCACAATGCCCAGCATTTT
TRBD2 | TRBJ2-7 | TRBV2 | many | CASRGTSGLYEQYF | TGTGCCAGCAGAGGGACTAGCGGGCTTTACGAGCAGTACTTC
. | TRBJ1-1 | TRBV20-1 | . | CSARFGAEAFF | TGCAGTGCTAGATTCGGGGCTGAAGCTTTCTTT
. | TRBJ2-1 | TRBV6-6 | . | CASRSSAGEQFF | TGTGCCAGCAGGTCGTCGGCGGGTGAGCAGTTCTTC
. | TRBJ2-5 | TRBV18 | . | CASSSISQETQYF | TGTGCCAGCTCATCTATTTCCCAAGAGACCCAGTACTTC
TRBD2 | TRBJ2-5 | TRBV5-1 | . | CASSLPSGNQETQYF | TGCGCCAGCAGCTTGCCTAGCGGGAACCAAGAGACCCAGTACTTC
TRBD2 | TRBJ2-3 | TRBV6-1 | . | CASSEERDTDTQYF | TGTGCCAGCAGTGAAGAGCGGGACACAGATACGCAGTATTTT
. | TRBJ1-6 | TRBV2 | . | CASSVQSSDSPLHF | TGTGCCAGCAGTGTCCAGTCGAGCGATTCACCCCTCCACTTT
. | TRBJ1-2 | TRBV5-6 | . | CASSLSGDYGYTF | TGTGCCAGCAGCTTATCGGGTGACTATGGCTACACCTTC
. | TRBJ1-2 | TRBV11-2 | . | CASSPQTNYGYTF | TGTGCCAGCAGCCCCCAGACAAACTATGGCTACACCTTC
TRBD2 | TRBJ2-1 | TRBV24-1 | once | CATSDLVTGGPLYNEQFF | TGTGCCACCAGTGATTTGGTAACGGGGGGGCCCTTATACAATGAGCAGTTCTTC
. | TRBJ1-1 | TRBV30 | . | CAWNLPRFTMNTEAFF | TGTGCCTGGAACCTCCCCCGCTTTACAATGAACACTGAAGCTTTCTTT
. | TRBJ1-1 | TRBV3-1/TRBV3-2 | . | CASSQGLRGAVGTEAFF | TGTGCCAGCAGCCAAGGCTTGCGGGGGGCGGTGGGCACTGAAGCTTTCTTT
. | TRBJ2-7 | TRBV2 | . | CASTVDRREQYF | TGTGCCAGCACAGTGGATAGGAGGGAGCAGTACTTC
. | TRBJ2-3 | TRBV5-1 | . | CASSLGLDYANTQYF | TGCGCCAGCAGCTTGGGACTGGACTACGCGAATACGCAGTATTTT
. | TRBJ2-7 | TRBV12-3/TRBV12-4 | . | CASSLKGPYEQYF | TGTGCCAGCAGTTTAAAGGGGCCCTACGAGCAGTACTTC
TRBD1 | TRBJ1-2 | TRBV9 | . | CASSVAGQGVYGYTF | TGTGCCAGCAGCGTAGCCGGACAGGGTGTCTATGGCTACACCTTC
TRBD2 | TRBJ2-5 | TRBV11-2 | . | CASSIGGVKETQYF | TGTGCCAGCAGCATCGGGGGGGTTAAAGAGACCCAGTACTTC
TRBD1 | TRBJ2-7 | TRBV30 | . | CAWSVTGGYEQYF | TGTGCCTGGAGTGTAACAGGGGGTTACGAGCAGTACTTC
TRBD1 | TRBJ1-1 | TRBV7-3 | . | CASSPQMGQRNTEAFF | TGTGCCAGCAGCCCCCAAATGGGACAGCGGAACACTGAAGCTTTCTTT
. | TRBJ1-1 | TRBV7-9 | . | CASSLGGQKNTEAFF | TGTGCCAGCAGCTTAGGCGGCCAGAAGAACACTGAAGCTTTCTTT
. | TRBJ2-1 | TRBV25-1 | . | CASSEYRDIGEQFF | TGTGCCAGCAGTGAATACAGGGACATCGGTGAGCAGTTCTTC
. | TRBJ1-1 | TRBV12-3/TRBV12-4 | . | CASSLRENTEAFF | TGTGCCAGCAGTTTGCGAGAGAACACTGAAGCTTTCTTT
TRBD2 | TRBJ2-3 | TRBV6-4 | . | CASSETSGLMSTQYF | TGTGCCAGCAGTGAGACTAGCGGGTTGATGTCTACGCAGTATTTT
TRBD2 | TRBJ2-3 | TRBV4-1 | . | CASSHPLAGRKVSDTQYF | TGCGCCAGCAGCCACCCCCTTGCCGGGAGGAAGGTTTCAGATACGCAGTATTTT
TRBD1 | TRBJ2-7 | TRBV25-1 | . | CASTGTAYSYEQYF | TGTGCCAGCACCGGGACAGCCTACTCCTACGAGCAGTACTTC
. | TRBJ1-1 | TRBV19 | . | CASGRPEAFF | TGTGCCAGCGGGAGACCCGAAGCTTTCTTT
TRBD1 | TRBJ1-1 | TRBV5-1 | . | CASTLSRGVNTEAFF | TGCGCCAGCACCTTATCCAGGGGGGTGAACACTGAAGCTTTCTTT
. | TRBJ2-1 | TRBV7-9 | . | CASTPGAFSYNEQFF | TGTGCCAGCACCCCAGGGGCCTTCAGCTACAATGAGCAGTTCTTC
TRBD1 | TRBJ2-5 | TRBV12-5 | . | CASGPGQSFGGTQYF | TGTGCTAGTGGTCCGGGACAGTCATTCGGTGGGACCCAGTACTTC
. | TRBJ1-5 | TRBV4-1 | few | CASSQGQANQPQHF | TGCGCCAGCAGCCAAGGACAAGCTAATCAGCCCCAGCATTTT
TRBD1 | TRBJ1-1 | TRBV18 | . | CASSGQGNTEAFF | TGTGCCAGCTCGGGACAGGGCAACACTGAAGCTTTCTTT
TRBD1 | TRBJ2-2 | TRBV10-1 | . | CASSLQGANTGELFF | TGCGCCAGCAGTCTACAGGGGGCAAACACCGGGGAGCTGTTTTTT
. | TRBJ2-3 | TRBV7-9 | . | CASSLSSDTQYF | TGTGCCAGCAGCCTCAGTTCAGATACGCAGTATTTT
TRBD1 | TRBJ1-6 | TRBV30 | . | CAWRTGGYSPLHF | TGTGCCTGGAGGACAGGGGGCTATTCACCCCTCCACTTT